This TCR beta chain derives from a study of graft-versus-host responses after intestinal transplantation. TCRdb's copy holds only in-frame clones and misses some; the assay was immunoSEQ multiplex PCR. The sample has more than 90,000 clones, about 93% seen once. This clone was recorded a few times. Antigen specificity is unknown. The CDR3 spans 16 residues. The V segment lost 2 bases and the J segment 2 bases; nucleotides outside the gene matches: 1. CDR1 and CDR2 from the germline V gene are ENHRY and SYGVKD. The source was unstimulated CD8+ T cells sorted from spleen or lymph node cells, collected before intestinal transplant. This sequence was found in a human donor who received an intestinal transplant. V usage is TRBV10-3 and J usage is TRBJ2-5; 14 bases are a match to TRBD2. This CDR3 reads CAISEGTSGGQETQYF. The CDR3 DNA reads TGTGCCATCAGTGAGGGGACTAGCGGGGGTCAAGAGACCCAGTACTTC.